This T cell receptor beta chain came from a study of T cells in localized non-small cell lung cancer. General observations from the study: Clonality of T cells reached its maximum in uninvolved adjacent lung, surpassing tumor. Because sequencing included only one region (of the tumor), heterogeneity remains possible. Longer overall survival associated with higher blood T cell density; shorter survival with higher adjacent-lung clonality.

The CDR3 is made up of 15 amino acids. Per germline, CDR1 KGHSH and CDR2 LQKENI. V lost 3 bases to trimming and J lost 3 bases; unmatched junction nucleotides: 6. TCRdb's copy holds only in-frame clones and misses some; the assay was immunoSEQ multiplex PCR. The repertoire holds approximately 43,000 clones, 86% seen once, with 7.1% in the top ten. Of note for this clone: The antigen is not known.

This clonotype was obtained from a woman aged 18-49 years with stage III lung adenocarcinoma. This material consisted of peripheral blood, taken before any cancer treatment. V usage is TRBV18 and J usage is TRBJ2-7; 9 nucleotides match TRBD1. The CDR3 loop is CASSPWDRASYEQYF. The CDR3 region has the DNA TGTGCCAGCTCACCGTGGGACAGGGCAAGCTACGAGCAGTACTTC.